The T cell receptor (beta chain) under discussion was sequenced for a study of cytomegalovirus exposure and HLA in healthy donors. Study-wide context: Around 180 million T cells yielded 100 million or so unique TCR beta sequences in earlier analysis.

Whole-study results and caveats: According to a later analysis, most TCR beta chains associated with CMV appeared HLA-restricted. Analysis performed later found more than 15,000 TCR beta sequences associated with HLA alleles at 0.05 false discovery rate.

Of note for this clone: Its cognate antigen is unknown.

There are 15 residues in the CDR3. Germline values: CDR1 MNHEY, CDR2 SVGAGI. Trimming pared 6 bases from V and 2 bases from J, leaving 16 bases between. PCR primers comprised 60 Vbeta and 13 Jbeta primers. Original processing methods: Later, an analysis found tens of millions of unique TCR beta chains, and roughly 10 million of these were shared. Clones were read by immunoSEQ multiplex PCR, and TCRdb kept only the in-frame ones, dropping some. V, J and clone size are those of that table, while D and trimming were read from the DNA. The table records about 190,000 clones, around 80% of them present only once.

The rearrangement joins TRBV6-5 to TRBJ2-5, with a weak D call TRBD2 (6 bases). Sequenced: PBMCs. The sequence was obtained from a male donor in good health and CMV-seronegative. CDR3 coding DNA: TGTGCCAGCAGCTCGGTGTGGAGGGCACAAGAGACCCAGTACTTC. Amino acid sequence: CASSSVWRAQETQYF.